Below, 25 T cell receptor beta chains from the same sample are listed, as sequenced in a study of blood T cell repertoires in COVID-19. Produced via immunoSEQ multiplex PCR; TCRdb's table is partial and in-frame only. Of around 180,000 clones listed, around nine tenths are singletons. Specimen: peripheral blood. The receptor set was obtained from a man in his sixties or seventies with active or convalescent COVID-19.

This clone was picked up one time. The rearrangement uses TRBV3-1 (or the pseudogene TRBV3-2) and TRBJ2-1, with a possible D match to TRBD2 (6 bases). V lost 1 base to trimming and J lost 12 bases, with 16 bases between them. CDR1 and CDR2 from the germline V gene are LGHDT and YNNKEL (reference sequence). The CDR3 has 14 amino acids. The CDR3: CASSQGEGRGMQFF. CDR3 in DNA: TGTGCCAGCAGCCAAGGCGAGGGGCGCGGGATGCAGTTCTTC.

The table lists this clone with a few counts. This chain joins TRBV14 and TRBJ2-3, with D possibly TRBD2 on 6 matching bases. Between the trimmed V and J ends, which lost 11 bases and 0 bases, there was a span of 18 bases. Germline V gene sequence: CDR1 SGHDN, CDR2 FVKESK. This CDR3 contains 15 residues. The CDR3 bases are TGTGCCCCAGCGGAGAGGGGACTTAGCACAGATACGCAGTATTTT. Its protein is CAPAERGLSTDTQYF. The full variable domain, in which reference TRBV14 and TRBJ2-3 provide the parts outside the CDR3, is EAGVTQFPSHSVIEKGQTVTLRCDPISGHDNLYWYRRVMGKEIKFLLHFVKESKQDESGMPNNRFLAERTGGTYSTLKVQPAELEDSGVYFCAPAERGLSTDTQYFGPGTRLTVL.

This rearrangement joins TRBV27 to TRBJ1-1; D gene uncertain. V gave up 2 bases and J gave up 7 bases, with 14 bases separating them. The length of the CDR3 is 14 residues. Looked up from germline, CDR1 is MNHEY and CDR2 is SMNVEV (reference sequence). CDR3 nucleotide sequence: TGTGCCAGCAGTTTAATTCTCGGGGAGGGTGAAGCTTTCTTT. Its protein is CASSLILGEGEAFF.

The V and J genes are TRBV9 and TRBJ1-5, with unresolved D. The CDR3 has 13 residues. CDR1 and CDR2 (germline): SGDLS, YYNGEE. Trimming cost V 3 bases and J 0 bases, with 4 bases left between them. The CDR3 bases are TGTGCCAGCAGCGGGCATAGCAATCAGCCCCAGCATTTT. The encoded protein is CASSGHSNQPQHF.

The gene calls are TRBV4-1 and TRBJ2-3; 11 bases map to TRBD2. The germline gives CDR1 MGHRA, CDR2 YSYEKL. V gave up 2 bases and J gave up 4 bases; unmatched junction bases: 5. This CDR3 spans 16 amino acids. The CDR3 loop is CASSQIAGGGPDTQYF. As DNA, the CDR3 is TGCGCCAGCAGCCAAATAGCGGGGGGGGGCCCAGATACGCAGTATTTT.

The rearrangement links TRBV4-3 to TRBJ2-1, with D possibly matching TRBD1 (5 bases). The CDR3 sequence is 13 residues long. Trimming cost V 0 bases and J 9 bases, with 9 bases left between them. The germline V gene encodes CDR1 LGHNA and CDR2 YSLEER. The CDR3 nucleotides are TGCGCCAGCAGCCAAGAGGGGCCGGGTGAGCAGTTCTTC. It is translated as CASSQEGPGEQFF.

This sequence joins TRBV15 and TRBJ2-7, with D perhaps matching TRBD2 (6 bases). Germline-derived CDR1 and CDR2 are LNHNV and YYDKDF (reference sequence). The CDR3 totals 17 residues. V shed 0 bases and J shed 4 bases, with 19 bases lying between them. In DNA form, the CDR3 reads TGTGCCACCAGCAGAGAGGCAAGGGACTGGAGGAGGTACGAGCAGTACTTC. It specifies CATSREARDWRRYEQYF. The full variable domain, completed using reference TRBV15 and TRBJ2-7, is DAMVIQNPRYQVTQFGKPVTLSCSQTLNHNVMYWYQQKSSQAPKLLFHYYDKDFNNEADTPDNFQSRRPNTSFCFLDIRSPGLGDTAMYLCATSREARDWRRYEQYFGPGTRLTVT.

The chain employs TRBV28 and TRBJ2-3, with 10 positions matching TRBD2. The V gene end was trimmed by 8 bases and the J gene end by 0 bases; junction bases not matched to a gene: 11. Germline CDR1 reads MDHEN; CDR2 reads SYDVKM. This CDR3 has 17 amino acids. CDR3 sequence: CASGQTALAGSTDTQYF. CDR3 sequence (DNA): TGTGCCAGCGGTCAGACCGCACTAGCGGGGAGCACAGATACGCAGTATTTT.

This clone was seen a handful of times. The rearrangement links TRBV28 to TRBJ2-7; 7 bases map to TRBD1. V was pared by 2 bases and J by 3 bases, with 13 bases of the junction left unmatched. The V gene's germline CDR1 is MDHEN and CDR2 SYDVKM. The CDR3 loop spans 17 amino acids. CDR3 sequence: CASSLPTVTGIGYEQYF. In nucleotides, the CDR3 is TGTGCCAGCAGTTTACCAACGGTGACAGGGATAGGCTACGAGCAGTACTTC.

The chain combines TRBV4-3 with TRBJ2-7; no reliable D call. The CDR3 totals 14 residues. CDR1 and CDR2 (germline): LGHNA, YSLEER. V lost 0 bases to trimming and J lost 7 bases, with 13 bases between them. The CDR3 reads CASSQDRGKEEQYF. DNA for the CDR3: TGCGCCAGCAGCCAAGATCGAGGCAAGGAAGAGCAGTACTTC.

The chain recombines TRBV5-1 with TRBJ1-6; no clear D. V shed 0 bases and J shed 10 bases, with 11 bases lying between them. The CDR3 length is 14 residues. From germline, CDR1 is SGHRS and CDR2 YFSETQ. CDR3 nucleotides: TGCGCCAGCAGCTTGGGGAGGGCCGAGTCACCCCTCCACTTT. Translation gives CASSLGRAESPLHF.

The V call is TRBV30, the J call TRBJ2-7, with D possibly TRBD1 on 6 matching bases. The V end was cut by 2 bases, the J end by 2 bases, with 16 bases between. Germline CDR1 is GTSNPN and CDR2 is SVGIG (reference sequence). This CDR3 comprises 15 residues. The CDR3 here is CAWSKTGSLTYEQYF. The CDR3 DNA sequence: TGTGCCTGGAGTAAGACAGGCTCCCTGACCTACGAGCAGTACTTC.

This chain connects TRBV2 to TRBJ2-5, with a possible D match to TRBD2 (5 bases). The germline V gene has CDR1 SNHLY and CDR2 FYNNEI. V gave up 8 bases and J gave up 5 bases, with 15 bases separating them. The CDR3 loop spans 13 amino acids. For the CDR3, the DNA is TGTGCCAGCTCGCGGACTCACGCGGAGACCCAGTACTTC. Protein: CASSRTHAETQYF.

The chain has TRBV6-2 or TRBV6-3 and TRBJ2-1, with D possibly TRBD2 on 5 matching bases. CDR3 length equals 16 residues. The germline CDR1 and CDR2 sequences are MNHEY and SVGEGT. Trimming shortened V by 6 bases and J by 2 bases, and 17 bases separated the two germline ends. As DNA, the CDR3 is TGTGCCAGCAGCGAACCGGCGGGTTATGCCTACAATGAGCAGTTCTTC. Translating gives CASSEPAGYAYNEQFF.

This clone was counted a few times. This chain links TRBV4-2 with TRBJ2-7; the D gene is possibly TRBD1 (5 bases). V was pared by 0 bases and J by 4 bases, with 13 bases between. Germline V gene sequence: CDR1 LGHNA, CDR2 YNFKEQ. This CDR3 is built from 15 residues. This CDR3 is CASSQDAARVYEQYF. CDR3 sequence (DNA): TGTGCCAGCAGCCAAGATGCGGCCAGGGTGTACGAGCAGTACTTC.

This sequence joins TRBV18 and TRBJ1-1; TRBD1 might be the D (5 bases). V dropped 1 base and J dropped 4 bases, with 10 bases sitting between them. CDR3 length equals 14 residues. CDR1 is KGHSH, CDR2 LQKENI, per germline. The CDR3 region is CASSPLPGGTEAFF. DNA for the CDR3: TGTGCCAGCTCACCACTACCGGGGGGCACTGAAGCTTTCTTT.

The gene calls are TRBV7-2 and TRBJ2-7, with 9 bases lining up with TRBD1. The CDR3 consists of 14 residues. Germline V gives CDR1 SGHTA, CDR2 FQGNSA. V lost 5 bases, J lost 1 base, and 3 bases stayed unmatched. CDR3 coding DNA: TGTGCCAGCAGCCCCGGGACAGGGTCCTACGAGCAGTACTTC. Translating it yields CASSPGTGSYEQYF.

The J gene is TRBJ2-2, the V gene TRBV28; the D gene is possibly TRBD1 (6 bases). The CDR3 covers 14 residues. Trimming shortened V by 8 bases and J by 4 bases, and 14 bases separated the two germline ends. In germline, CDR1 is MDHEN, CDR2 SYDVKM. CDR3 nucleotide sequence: TGTGCCAGCTTGGGGGCAGGGATCACCGGGGAGCTGTTTTTT. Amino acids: CASLGAGITGELFF.

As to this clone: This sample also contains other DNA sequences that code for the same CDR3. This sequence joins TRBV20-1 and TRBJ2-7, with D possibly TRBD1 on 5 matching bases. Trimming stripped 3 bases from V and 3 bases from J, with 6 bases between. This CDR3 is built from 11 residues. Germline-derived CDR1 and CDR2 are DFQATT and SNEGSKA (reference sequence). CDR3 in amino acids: CSASRGYEQYF. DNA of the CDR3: TGCAGTGCTAGTAGGGGCTACGAGCAGTACTTC.

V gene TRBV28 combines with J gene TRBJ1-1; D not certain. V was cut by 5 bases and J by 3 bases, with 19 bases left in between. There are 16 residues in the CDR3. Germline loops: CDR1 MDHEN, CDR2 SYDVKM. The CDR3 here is CASSPPASFLDTEAFF. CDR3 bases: TGTGCCAGCAGTCCCCCAGCGAGCTTTTTGGACACTGAAGCTTTCTTT.

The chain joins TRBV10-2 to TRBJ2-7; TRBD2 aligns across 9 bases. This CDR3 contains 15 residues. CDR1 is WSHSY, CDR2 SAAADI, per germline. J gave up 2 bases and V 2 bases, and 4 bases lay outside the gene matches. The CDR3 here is CASSERRGGPYEQYF. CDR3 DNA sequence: TGCGCCAGCAGTGAGAGGCGGGGGGGCCCCTACGAGCAGTACTTC.

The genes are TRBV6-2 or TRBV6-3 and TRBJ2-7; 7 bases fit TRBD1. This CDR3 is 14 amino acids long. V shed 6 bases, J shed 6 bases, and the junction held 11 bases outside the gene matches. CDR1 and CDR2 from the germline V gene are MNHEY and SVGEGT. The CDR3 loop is CASSKDRVLTEQYF. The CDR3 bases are TGTGCCAGCAGCAAAGACAGGGTCCTGACCGAGCAGTACTTC.

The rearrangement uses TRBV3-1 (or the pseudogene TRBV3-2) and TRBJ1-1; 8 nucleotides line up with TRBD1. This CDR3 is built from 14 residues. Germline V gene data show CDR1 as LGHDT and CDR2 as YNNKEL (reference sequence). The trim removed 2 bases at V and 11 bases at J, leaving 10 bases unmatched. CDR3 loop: CASSQHQDRAEAFF. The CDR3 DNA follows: TGTGCCAGCAGCCAACACCAGGACAGGGCAGAGGCTTTCTTT.

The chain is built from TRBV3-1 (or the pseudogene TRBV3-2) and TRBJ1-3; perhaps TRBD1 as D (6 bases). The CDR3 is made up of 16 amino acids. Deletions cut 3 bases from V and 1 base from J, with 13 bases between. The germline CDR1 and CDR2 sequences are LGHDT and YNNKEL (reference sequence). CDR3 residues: CASSQKGVNSGNTIYF. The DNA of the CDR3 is TGTGCCAGCAGCCAGAAGGGGGTGAATTCTGGAAACACCATATATTTT.

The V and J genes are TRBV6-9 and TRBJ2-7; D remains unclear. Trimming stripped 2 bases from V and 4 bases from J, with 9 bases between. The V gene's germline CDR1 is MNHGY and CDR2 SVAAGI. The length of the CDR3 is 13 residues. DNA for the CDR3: TGTGCCAGCAGTTATGCGGCCCGGTACGAGCAGTACTTC. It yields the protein CASSYAARYEQYF.